Shown below are 24 T cell receptor beta chains from a single sample sequenced in a study of metastatic and nonmetastatic thyroid tumors (dated by TCRdb to between 2020 and 2021). The library relied on PCR. Sequencing took place on an Illumina HiSeq 4000. The public sequencing data were trimmed at Q25 with fastp and processed into clonotypes with MiXCR by TCRdb, which kept only in-frame beta chains. The sample yields 85,000 to 100,000 clones; about 13% were counted once. The ten largest clonotypes hold about 11% of the sample. Before undergoing thyroid surgery, none of the patients had been given any kind of treatment. The sample consisted of blood. These receptors all stem from a female donor with papillary thyroid cancer or a benign thyroid nodule (not recorded which). Some clones in this sample may be carry-over from other donors' samples.

The table lists this clone with many counts. The chain is built from TRBV6-1 and TRBJ1-3; tentatively, D is TRBD1 (5 bases). CDR1 and CDR2 (germline): MNHNS, SASEGT. V was cut by 6 bases and J by 3 bases, with 15 bases left in between. This CDR3 region has 15 residues. The CDR3 DNA follows: TGTGCCAGCAGCCTACTTGGGGGTGATGGAAACACCATATATTTT. It yields the protein CASSLLGGDGNTIYF.

This clone was seen at least ten times. CDR3 sequence (DNA): TGTGCCAGCAGCTCCGGGGTGAACACTGAAGCTTTCTTT. It encodes CASSSGVNTEAFF. The chain recombines TRBV7-2 with TRBJ1-1; D ambiguous. Germline V gives CDR1 SGHTA, CDR2 FQGNSA. Between the trimmed V and J ends, which lost 4 bases and 0 bases, there was a span of 6 bases. The CDR3 has 13 residues. Full variable domain (outside the CDR3, taken from reference TRBV7-2 and TRBJ1-1): GAGVSQSPSNKVTEKGKDVELRCDPISGHTALYWYRQSLGQGLEFLIYFQGNSAPDKSGLPSDRFSAERTGGSVSTLTIQRTQQEDSAVYLCASSSGVNTEAFFGQGTRLTVV.

This clone has at least ten counts. One junction end disagrees with the germline gene, perhaps due to a read error. This chain joins TRBV7-7 and TRBJ2-5; 8 positions match TRBD1. The germline gives CDR1 SSHAT, CDR2 FNYEAQ (reference sequence). This CDR3 spans 14 amino acids. CDR3 residues: CASSRGQGQETQYF. Here the CDR3 DNA reads TGTGCTAGCAGCCGTGGACAGGGACAAGAGACCCAGTACTTC.

This clone showed up just a few times. The chain has TRBV20-1 and TRBJ2-7, with D hard to call. V was pared by 5 bases and J by 9 bases, with 32 bases between. The CDR3 consists of 17 residues. Germline V lookup: CDR1 DFQATT, CDR2 SNEGSKA (reference sequence). The CDR3 DNA reads TGCAGTGCTTTAAGCCCGGAGCCTATTATACTACGAGTAGGGCAGTACTTC. Protein product: CSALSPEPIILRVGQYF.

In its sample, this clone was seen many times. The CDR3 nucleotides read TGTGCCAGCAGCGTAGAAGGTCGGTTGGCATCCAATGAGCAGTTCTTC. Encoded protein: CASSVEGRLASNEQFF. J is TRBJ2-1 and V is TRBV9; D unclear. This CDR3 region has 16 residues. V was trimmed by 0 bases and J by 6 bases, leaving 16 bases between them. Germline V CDR1 and CDR2: SGDLS, YYNGEE.

With respect to this clone: Being one base from a much bigger clone, this may be a read error. The chain employs TRBV20-1 and TRBJ1-4; possibly TRBD1 for D (6 bases). CDR3 length: 16 amino acids. Trimming pared 8 bases from V and 7 bases from J, leaving 26 bases between. Germline V gives CDR1 DFQATT, CDR2 SNEGSKA (reference sequence). The CDR3 spells CSSPGQGRARREKLFF. CDR3 bases: TGCAGTTCCCCCGGGCAGGGGAGGGCCAGGCGTGAAAAACTGTTTTTT.

Comment on this clone: A much more abundant neighbour one base away suggests this may be a read error. V usage is TRBV6-2 or TRBV6-3 and J usage is TRBJ2-2; 7 bases fit TRBD2. This CDR3 has 16 residues. The germline V gene encodes CDR1 MNHEY and CDR2 SVGEGT. The CDR3 reads CASSYTSVFNTGGLFF. CDR3 nucleotide sequence: TGTGCCAGCAGTTATACTAGCGTTTTTAACACCGGGGGGCTGTTTTTT.

This clone has ten or more counts. This chain uses TRBV24-1 with TRBJ1-1; D might be TRBD1 (6 bases). The germline gives CDR1 KGHDR, CDR2 SFDVKD. Deletions cut 7 bases from V and 0 bases from J, with 8 bases between. The CDR3 totals 13 residues. The DNA of the CDR3 is TGTGCCACCAGGGGGGCGTTGAACACTGAAGCTTTCTTT. It specifies CATRGALNTEAFF.

This clone was picked up many times. The chain joins TRBV6-5 to TRBJ2-6; a possible D gene is TRBD2 (6 bases). This CDR3 is built from 20 residues. Germline V gene data show CDR1 as MNHEY and CDR2 as SVGAGI. V was cut by 0 bases and J by 2 bases, with 20 bases left in between. CDR3 residues: CASSYSGRRRGAAGANVLTF. The CDR3 DNA sequence: TGTGCCAGCAGTTACTCCGGAAGGCGGAGGGGAGCAGCTGGGGCCAACGTCCTGACTTTC.

In this sample, this clone turned up many times. The chain links TRBV2 to TRBJ2-3, with TRBD1 as a possible D gene (6 bases). Trimming removed 0 bases from V and 5 bases from J, with 15 bases in between. The CDR3 length is 16 residues. The germline V gene encodes CDR1 SNHLY and CDR2 FYNNEI. CDR3: CASSEALGQGIDTQYF. The CDR3 coding sequence is TGTGCCAGCAGTGAAGCGCTCGGGCAGGGGATAGATACGCAGTATTTT.

The gene calls are TRBV11-2 and TRBJ2-2; 7 nucleotides align to TRBD1. Germline CDR1 reads SGHAT; CDR2 reads FQNNGV. This CDR3 spans 15 amino acids. V gave up 4 bases and J gave up 0 bases; unmatched junction bases: 2. Here the CDR3 reads CASSSQGANTGELFF. In DNA form, the CDR3 reads TGTGCCAGCAGCTCTCAGGGGGCGAACACCGGGGAGCTGTTTTTT.

The table lists this clone with many counts. The J gene is TRBJ2-7, the V gene TRBV15; TRBD2 is a possible D gene (6 bases). The CDR3 is 12 residues long. The germline V and J ends were trimmed by 5 bases and 9 bases, with 14 bases remaining between them. CDR1 and CDR2 (germline): LNHNV, YYDKDF (reference sequence). The CDR3 protein is CATSLGGGSQYF. The DNA of the CDR3 is TGTGCCACCAGCCTCGGTGGAGGGTCGCAGTACTTC.

This clone appeared a few times. This chain uses TRBV6-1 with TRBJ1-6; D is unresolved. Germline-derived CDR1 and CDR2 are MNHNS and SASEGT. Trimming removed 4 bases at V and 11 bases at J, with 18 bases between. This CDR3 has 15 residues. CDR3 bases: TGTGCCAGCAGTGCCCTATCCGGATCTGAGACACCCCTCCACTTT. Residues: CASSALSGSETPLHF.

This clone was observed at least ten times. The chain carries TRBV14 and TRBJ2-5; D is possibly TRBD1 or TRBD2 (5 bases each). The V gene's germline CDR1 is SGHDN and CDR2 FVKESK. V lost 4 bases, J lost 4 bases, and 19 bases lay in between. The CDR3 contains 16 residues. In DNA form, the CDR3 reads TGTGCCAGCAGCCCCACGGGTTGGGGGTTGAGAGAGACCCAGTACTTC. It yields the protein CASSPTGWGLRETQYF.

This clone was recorded at least ten times. J is TRBJ2-1 and V is TRBV20-1; either TRBD1 or TRBD2 may fit D (5 bases each). V lost 7 bases, J lost 0 bases, and 16 bases lay in between. Germline V lookup: CDR1 DFQATT, CDR2 SNEGSKA (reference sequence). This CDR3 has 15 residues. CDR3 amino acids: CSVGVGTNSYNEQFF. The CDR3, as DNA: TGCAGTGTAGGGGTAGGGACGAACTCCTACAATGAGCAGTTCTTC.

This clone was counted at least ten times. As DNA, the CDR3 is TGTGCCAGCAGCTTAGGGGAGGCGGAGACCCAGTACTTC. It is translated as CASSLGEAETQYF. This chain connects TRBV11-1 to TRBJ2-5, with D maybe TRBD2 (6 bases). The CDR3 totals 13 residues. V was pared by 1 base and J by 5 bases, with 8 bases between. CDR1 and CDR2 from the germline V gene are SGHAT and FQDESV (reference sequence).

This clone was seen repeatedly, ten times or more. This rearrangement joins TRBV3-1 to TRBJ2-1, with 9 bases that match TRBD1. Germline loops: CDR1 LGHDT, CDR2 YNNKEL (reference sequence). The V segment lost 4 bases and the J segment 2 bases; nucleotides outside the gene matches: 6. CDR3 length equals 16 residues. The CDR3 region is CASSLSGTGPYNEQFF. CDR3 sequence (DNA): TGTGCCAGCAGCCTATCCGGGACAGGGCCCTACAATGAGCAGTTCTTC.

Many counts were recorded for this clone. This CDR3 is also generated by other DNA sequences in the sample. This chain links TRBV5-6 with TRBJ2-2; perhaps TRBD1 as D (5 bases). CDR3 size: 13 residues. Trimming shortened V by 4 bases and J by 6 bases, and 10 bases separated the two germline ends. Germline V gives CDR1 SGHDT, CDR2 YYEEEE. The CDR3 bases are TGTGCCAGCAGCACCAGGGTGGCCGGGGAGCTGTTTTTT. This gives the protein CASSTRVAGELFF.

With regard to this clone: This may be a read error, as it is one base from a much larger clone. The chain couples TRBV5-6 to TRBJ2-7; no reliable D call. The CDR3 is made up of 12 amino acids. Germline V gene data show CDR1 as SGHDT and CDR2 as YYEEEE. CDR3 DNA: TGTGCCAGCAGCCTCATCGAATACGATCAGTACTTC. It translates to CASSLIEYDQYF.

This clone was picked up many times. This rearrangement joins TRBV9 to TRBJ2-1, with 10 bases identical to TRBD2. J was trimmed by 9 bases and V by 0 bases; bases with no gene match: 12. This CDR3 has 17 residues. CDR1 and CDR2 from the germline V gene are SGDLS and YYNGEE. Here the CDR3 reads CASSVVGSSGSSGEQFF. CDR3 bases: TGTGCCAGCAGCGTAGTAGGATCTAGCGGGAGCTCTGGTGAGCAGTTCTTC.

As for this clone: A junction end diverges from the germline sequence, so it may reflect a read error. V and J are TRBV19 and TRBJ1-2; D gene uncertain. The CDR3 extends over 14 amino acids. Germline assignment: CDR1 LNHDA and CDR2 SQIVND (reference sequence). The CDR3 reads CTSSIGRAYYGYTF. The CDR3 DNA is TGTACCAGTAGTATAGGCCGGGCTTACTATGGCTACACCTTC.

Details on this clone: A single base separates this from a much larger clone, so it may be a read error. This sequence joins TRBV3-1 and TRBJ2-1; TRBD2 might be the D (5 bases). The CDR3 length is 16 residues. Trimming removed 4 bases from V and 2 bases from J, with 15 bases in between. Germline-derived CDR1 and CDR2 are LGHDT and YNNKEL (reference sequence). The CDR3 nucleotides are TGTGCCAGCAGCCTATCCGGGATAGGGCCCTACAATGAGCAGTTCTTC. Protein product: CASSLSGIGPYNEQFF.

This clone was counted many times. A read error may explain this, as a much larger clone is one base away. The CDR3 is CASMKSSYNSPLHF. The CDR3 DNA sequence: TGTGCCAGCATGAAGAGCTCCTATAATTCACCCCTCCACTTT. The chain couples TRBV28 to TRBJ1-6; no firm D call. This CDR3 region has 14 residues. In germline, CDR1 is MDHEN, CDR2 SYDVKM. Trimming stripped 7 bases from V and 0 bases from J, with 7 bases between.

In regard to this clone: A read error may produce the germline difference seen at one junction end. V usage is TRBV6-2 or TRBV6-3 and J usage is TRBJ2-7; D remains unclear. Germline CDR1 MNHEY, CDR2 SVGEGT. CDR3 size: 15 residues. The CDR3 nucleotides read TGTGCCATCAGTTACTGGCCACGTACAGAGCGCGAGCAGTACTTC. The encoded protein is CAISYWPRTEREQYF.